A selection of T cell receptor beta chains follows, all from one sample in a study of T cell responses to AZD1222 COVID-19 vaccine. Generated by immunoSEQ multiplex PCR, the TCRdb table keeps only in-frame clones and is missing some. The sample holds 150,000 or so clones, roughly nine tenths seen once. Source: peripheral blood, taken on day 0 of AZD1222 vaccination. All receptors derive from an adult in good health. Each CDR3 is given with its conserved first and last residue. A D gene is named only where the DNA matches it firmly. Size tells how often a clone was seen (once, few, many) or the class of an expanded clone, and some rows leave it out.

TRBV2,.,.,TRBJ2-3,CASTSYGEARGDTQYF,TGTGCCAGCACCTCTTATGGAGAGGCAAGGGGAGATACGCAGTATTTT
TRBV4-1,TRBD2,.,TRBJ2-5,CASSQGTSLQETQYF,TGCGCCAGCAGCCAAGGGACTAGCCTCCAAGAGACCCAGTACTTC
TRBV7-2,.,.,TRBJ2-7,CASSLAEFSEQYF,TGTGCCAGCAGCTTAGCGGAGTTTTCAGAGCAGTACTTC
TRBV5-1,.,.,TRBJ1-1,CASSPSNGRNTEAFF,TGCGCCAGCAGCCCCTCAAACGGGAGGAACACTGAAGCTTTCTTT
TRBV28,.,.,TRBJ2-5,CASSLNPWGARETQYF,TGTGCCAGCAGTTTAAACCCTTGGGGGGCGAGGGAGACCCAGTACTTC
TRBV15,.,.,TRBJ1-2,CATSRARSYGYTF,TGTGCCACCAGCAGAGCTCGGAGCTATGGCTACACCTTC
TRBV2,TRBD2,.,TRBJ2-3,CASSDRIGRARSTDTQYF,TGTGCCAGCAGTGACAGGATCGGGAGGGCCAGAAGCACAGATACGCAGTATTTT
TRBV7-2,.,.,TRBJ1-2,CASSSTSGGYTF,TGTGCCAGCAGCTCGACCTCGGGAGGCTACACCTTC
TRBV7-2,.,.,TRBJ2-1,CASSLNRGAYNEQFF,TGTGCCAGCAGCTTAAACCGGGGAGCCTACAATGAGCAGTTCTTC
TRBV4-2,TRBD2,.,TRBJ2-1,CASSQIWREAVRYNEQFF,TGTGCCAGCAGCCAAATATGGCGGGAGGCCGTCCGCTACAATGAGCAGTTCTTC
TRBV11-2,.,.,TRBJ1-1,CASSPDPGGSTEAFF,TGTGCCAGCAGCCCAGATCCGGGTGGGTCCACTGAAGCTTTCTTT
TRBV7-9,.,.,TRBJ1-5,CASSPGTGNQPQHF,TGTGCCAGCAGCCCCGGGACGGGCAATCAGCCCCAGCATTTT
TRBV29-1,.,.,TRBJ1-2,CSAYRTNYGYTF,TGCAGCGCATACAGGACTAACTATGGCTACACCTTC
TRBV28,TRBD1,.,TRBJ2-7,CASSIPTGGSYEQYF,TGTGCCAGCTCAATCCCGACAGGGGGCTCCTACGAGCAGTACTTC
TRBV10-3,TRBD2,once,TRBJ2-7,CAASSGTTYEQYF,TGTGCCGCATCTAGCGGGACGACCTACGAGCAGTACTTC
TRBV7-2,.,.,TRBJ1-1,CASSFGGRNTEAFF,TGTGCCAGCAGCTTTGGGGGGCGGAACACTGAAGCTTTCTTT
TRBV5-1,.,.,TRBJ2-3,CASSRLGSLGTDTQYF,TGCGCCAGCAGCCGCCTAGGATCCCTGGGCACAGATACGCAGTATTTT
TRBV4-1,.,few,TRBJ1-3,CASSQGRFEGNTIYF,TGCGCCAGCAGCCAAGGACGTTTCGAGGGAAACACCATATATTTT
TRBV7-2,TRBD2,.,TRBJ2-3,CASTRRAGVGTAMDTQYF,TGTGCCAGCACCAGAAGAGCGGGAGTAGGGACGGCCATGGATACGCAGTATTTT
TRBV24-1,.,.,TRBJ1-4,CATSDFGEKLFF,TGTGCCACCAGTGATTTTGGGGAAAAACTGTTTTTT
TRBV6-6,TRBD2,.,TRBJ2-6,CASSQLLASRGANVLTF,TGTGCCAGCAGTCAATTACTAGCGTCCCGTGGGGCCAACGTCCTGACTTTC
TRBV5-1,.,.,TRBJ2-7,CASSFGGPPSYEQYF,TGCGCCAGCAGCTTTGGCGGGCCCCCTTCCTACGAGCAGTACTTC
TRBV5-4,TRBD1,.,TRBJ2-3,CASSQLDRGADTQYF,TGTGCCAGCAGCCAATTGGACAGGGGGGCAGATACGCAGTATTTT
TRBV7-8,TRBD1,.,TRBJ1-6,CASSLWDRDNSPLHF,TGTGCCAGCAGCTTATGGGACAGGGATAATTCACCCCTCCACTTT
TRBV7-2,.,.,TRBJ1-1,CASSLEAVGTEAFF,TGTGCCAGCAGCTTAGAAGCAGTGGGGACTGAAGCTTTCTTT
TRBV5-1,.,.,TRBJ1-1,CASRLGSEVTEAFF,TGCGCCAGCCGCCTTGGCTCGGAGGTCACTGAAGCTTTCTTT
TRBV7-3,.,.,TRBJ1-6,CASSLNPGSPLHF,TGTGCCAGCAGCTTAAATCCGGGTTCACCCCTCCACTTT
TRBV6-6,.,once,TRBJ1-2,CASSYVGTGYTF,TGTGCCAGCAGTTATGTGGGGACCGGCTACACCTTC
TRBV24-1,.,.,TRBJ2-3,CATSDRGDFREKVADTQYF,TGTGCCACCAGTGACCGAGGGGATTTCCGGGAGAAAGTCGCAGATACGCAGTATTTT
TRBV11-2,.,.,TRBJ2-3,CASSLGRLGGDTQYF,TGTGCCAGCAGCTTAGGACGGTTAGGGGGAGATACGCAGTATTTT
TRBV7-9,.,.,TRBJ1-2,CASSLGRAGIYGYTF,TGTGCCAGCAGCTTAGGGCGGGCAGGGATTTATGGCTACACCTTC
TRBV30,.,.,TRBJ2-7,CAWSTTTRRSYEQYF,TGTGCCTGGAGTACAACGACTAGACGCTCCTACGAGCAGTACTTC
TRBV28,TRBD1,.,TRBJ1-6,CASSLRQGYSPLHF,TGTGCCAGCAGTTTAAGACAGGGGTATTCACCCCTCCACTTT
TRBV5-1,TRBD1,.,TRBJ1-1,CASSLGTGFMNTEAFF,TGCGCCAGCAGCTTGGGGACAGGGTTCATGAACACTGAAGCTTTCTTT
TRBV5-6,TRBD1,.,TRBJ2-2,CASSLDRVHTGELFF,TGTGCCAGCAGCCTCGACAGGGTACACACCGGGGAGCTGTTTTTT
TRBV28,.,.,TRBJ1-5,CASRRSAAPQHF,TGTGCCAGCAGACGTAGTGCCGCCCCCCAGCATTTT
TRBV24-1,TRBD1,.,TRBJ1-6,CATSDSGTGFSPLHF,TGTGCCACCAGTGACTCCGGGACAGGGTTTTCACCCCTCCACTTT
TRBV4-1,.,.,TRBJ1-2,CASSHQGRQAKTYGYTF,TGCGCCAGCAGCCACCAAGGGCGGCAGGCAAAGACCTATGGCTACACCTTC
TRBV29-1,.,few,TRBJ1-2,CSVRDTYGYTF,TGCAGCGTCAGGGACACCTATGGCTACACCTTC
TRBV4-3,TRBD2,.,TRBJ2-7,CASSQGLAGGLNLYEQYF,TGCGCCAGCAGCCAAGGACTAGCGGGAGGTCTTAATCTCTACGAGCAGTACTTC
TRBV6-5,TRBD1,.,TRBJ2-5,CASSYFGTGDGTQYF,TGTGCCAGCAGTTACTTCGGGACAGGGGATGGGACCCAGTACTTC
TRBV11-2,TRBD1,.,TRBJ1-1,CASSYDRGRSTEAFF,TGTGCCAGCAGCTACGACAGGGGGCGTAGCACTGAAGCTTTCTTT
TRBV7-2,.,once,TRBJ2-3,CASSFLRATQYF,TGTGCCAGCAGCTTCCTCCGGGCTACGCAGTATTTT
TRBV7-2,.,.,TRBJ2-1,CASSLTLHEQFF,TGTGCCAGCAGCTTAACTCTCCATGAGCAGTTCTTC